This T cell receptor beta chain was found in a study of long-term antiretroviral therapy in people with HIV (dated by TCRdb to 2021 to 2024). For context, the study as a whole: Collection of the earliest samples took place about a decade ahead of the 2015 WHO recommendation for immediate ART, at a time when ART was typically delayed until CD4 counts fell. No cross-contamination during QIAcube processing turned up in test extractions that ran a monoclonal T-cell line alongside 33 polyclonal samples. This retrospective serial study examined whether starting ART and sustained HIV suppression were associated with changes in the composition and diversity of the TRB repertoire in peripheral blood. Among the roughly 30 participants with HIV, roughly eleven were female. The cohort contributed roughly 200 cryopreserved PBMC samples from a few dozen adults with confirmed HIV infection, collected serially over a mean of approximately 6 years (range 1-12).

In regard to this clone: Its cognate antigen has yet to be identified. Per-base quality was not reported, and no clone a single base away is much larger than it.

Inclusion was restricted to participants for whom at least one PBMC sample before ART initiation and at least two post-ART samples were available. All participants with HIV were treated in the United States of America. Before DNA extraction, cryopreserved samples containing about 0.9-11 million PBMC were thawed and washed. At the time of the earliest PBMC sample, participants with HIV were aged between roughly 20 and 60 years. Per participant, PBMC samples came from 1-4 timepoints prior to ART initiation and 2-8 timepoints following ART initiation, for a median of 7 samples. For every participant, serial HIV viral load, CD4+ T-cell count, ART history and demographic data were obtained. Genomic DNA was extracted from unsorted PBMC with a Qiagen kit on a QIAcube, with processing performed in batches of 12 samples. Study-wide conclusions, independent of this receptor: The samples span the years 2004 to 2017, and the ART regimens used at that time may not be as effective as current regimens. HIV repertoires had narrower CDR3 length ranges than controls, and the network structure suggested an antigen-experienced repertoire that shifted only slightly toward naive after ART. At every time point, the repertoire was dominated by expanded TRB clones first identified before ART initiation, although this dominance fluctuated and, in many PLHIV, declined after ART. ART initiation was associated with a significant increase in TRB diversity, but diversity stayed significantly below transplant donor controls even after long-term ART. Because pre-ART samples had limited cell numbers, profiling was done on unsorted PBMC rather than on sorted CD4+ and CD8+ T cells. Since PBMC availability was limited, sequencing covered only the TCR beta chain, with no alpha chain pairing. Inferences about post-ART repertoire changes are limited because no data were available on ART adherence, viral resistance or therapy changes.

The CDR3 numbers 11 residues from cysteine through phenylalanine. Only CDR3 DNA remains: 33 bases, in frame from the first base. Between the V and J ends, shortened by 2 bases and 8 bases respectively, the junction contains 4 bases. CDR1 and CDR2 are drawn from the germline V gene: SGHVS, FQNEAQ. The immunoSEQ hsTCRB v3.0 assay was used at survey level resolution to sequence the TRB variable region. A depth of roughly 35,000-50,000 T-cell genomes per sample was targeted for TRB sequencing. An Illumina MiSeq with a v3 150-cycle kit was used to sequence the pooled TRB libraries. The original methods were these. Repertoire analysis ran in R within a reproducible Nextflow workflow covering QC, data transformation and analysis. LymphoSeq2, an R package for exploring AIRR-Seq data, was used to implement the custom analyses. A handful of samples that produced fewer than 5000 total TRB sequences were removed, so under 200 HIV repertoires were analyzed. Among the 180 to 200 HIV repertoires that were kept, roughly 58 were collected before ART initiation and more than 120 were collected after ART initiation. Repertoires were downsampled to 5000 TRB nucleotide sequences, with summary statistics averaged over 100 downsampling iterations. Only TRB sequences with CDR3 regions of at least seven amino acids were retained for analysis. Diversity was measured with a Shannon entropy-derived clonality score and the Gini coefficient. Repertoire networks linked the top 5000 CDR3 amino acid sequences whenever two sequences differed by an edit distance of one. Antigen specificity groups and MHC restriction were predicted for TRB CDR3 amino acid sequences with GLIPH2. To flag known CMV, EBV, HIV or tissue antigen associations, CDR3 amino acid sequences were matched against VDJdb and McPAS-TCR. Pre-ART, post-ART and control groups were compared with Wilcoxon signed-rank tests and Holm-Bonferroni correction. Entries here come from immuneACCESS through TCRdb and include only in-frame sequences with V and J called. Some clones fail to appear in such tables; in the studies checked, an unresolved V gene covers under half of the shortfall, and the cause of the remainder is unknown. For V, J and clone size, that table is used; D and trimming come from the DNA. A total of 24,000 or so clones appear in this sample, approximately 95% of them only once. The ten largest clones capture less than 2.5% of the sample.

The receptor chain draws on TRBV7-8 and TRBJ2-1; the D gene cannot be named for sure. The material was unsorted PBMCs, obtained around 4.7 years after starting antiretroviral therapy. The TCR comes from a woman aged 50 to 60 with HIV. CDR3 sequence: CASSLRYEQFF. The DNA reads as follows: TGTGCCAGCAGCTTACGGTATGAGCAGTTCTTC.